The 14 T cell receptor beta chains listed next were all sequenced from one sample in a study of tumor-infiltrating lymphocytes in primary liver carcinoma. The tissue used was unsorted bulk material of about 17-33 mg. RNA and DNA were co-extracted from it with the AllPrep DNA/RNA mini kit. The investigators made TCR beta cDNA from about 0.45 ug total RNA, using a constant-region primer. ARM-PCR was slightly modified, and three nested multiplex PCR rounds with it gave rise to the TCR beta libraries. Two initial PCR rounds of about 10 cycles each paired TRBV1-TRBV30 forward primers with a C-beta reverse primer. One entry per CDR3 protein, called by TCRdb with MiXCR from the multiplex PCR reads. The sample records about 200,000 distinct CDR3 sequences, 85% being singletons. Sequences were obtained from tumor tissue from primary liver carcinoma. All receptors come from a man in his forties or fifties with primary liver carcinoma and hepatitis B virus infection.

A remark on this clonotype: Mismatch with germline at one junction end may stem from a read error. V usage is TRBV4-3 and J usage is TRBJ2-7; perhaps TRBD2 as D (6 bases). The CDR3 is 13 amino acids. CDR1 and CDR2 from the germline V gene are LGHNA and YSLEER. The CDR3 sequence is CAISQPGEYDQYF. In DNA, the CDR3 is TGCGCCATCAGCCAACCGGGAGAGTACGACCAGTACTTC.

The chain employs TRBV4-3 and TRBJ1-1; D is ambiguous. CDR1 is LGHNA and CDR2 is YSLEER in the germline V gene. The CDR3 spans 13 residues. Here the CDR3 reads CSSSRYMNTEAFF. In DNA, the CDR3 is TGCTCAAGCAGCCGATACATGAACACTGAAGCTTTCTTT.

J is TRBJ2-1 and V is TRBV6-5; tentatively, D is TRBD2 (5 bases). Germline CDR1 and CDR2: MNHEY and SVGAGI. Between the trimmed V and J ends, which lost 6 bases and 16 bases, there was a span of 25 bases. This CDR3 region has 14 residues. In nucleotides, the CDR3 is TGTGCCAGCAGGCAGCGAGAGGGTCTAGGTGATAAATTCTTC. Its protein is CASRQREGLGDKFF.

A remark on this clonotype: A junction end diverges from the germline sequence, so it may reflect a read error. The rearrangement joins TRBV10-2 to TRBJ2-7, with D possibly matching TRBD2 (5 bases). This CDR3 comprises 12 residues. CDR1 WSHSY and CDR2 SAAADI come from the germline V gene. DNA of the CDR3: TGCGCCAGCAGACTAGTTAGCACCGAGCCGTGCTTC. This codes for CASRLVSTEPCF.

A word on this clonotype: The junction departs from the called germline gene at one end, perhaps through a read error. The chain carries TRBV29-1 and TRBJ2-7; D gene ambiguous. The CDR3 totals 12 residues. The germline gives CDR1 SQVTM, CDR2 ANQGSEA. The CDR3 reads CSASWGNYEQYF. CDR3 DNA sequence: TGCAGCGCGAGTTGGGGTAATTACGAACAGTACTTC.

In the case of this clonotype: An end of the junction does not agree with germline; a read error may underlie this. V usage is TRBV11-1 and J usage is TRBJ2-1, with no clear D. The germline V gene has CDR1 SGHAT and CDR2 FQDESV (reference sequence). The CDR3 loop spans 15 amino acids. The CDR3 DNA is TGTGCCAACAGCTTCCAGGCACCGCTTGACAATGAGCAGTTCTTC. It specifies CANSFQAPLDNEQFF.

Concerning this clonotype itself: A much larger clone lies a single base off, so this may be a read error. A read error is likely, as this CDR3 ends without the conserved phenylalanine or tryptophan. This sequence joins TRBV5-1 and TRBJ1-6; 8 nucleotides align to TRBD1. J lost 6 bases, V lost 4 bases, and 3 bases had no gene match. Germline loops: CDR1 SGHRS, CDR2 YFSETQ. The CDR3 is made up of 14 amino acids. The CDR3 DNA reads TGCGCCAGCAGCATCGACAGGGGTAATTCACCCCTCCACATT. This sequence encodes CASSIDRGNSPLHI.

This clonotype has ten or more counts. V and J are TRBV4-2 and TRBJ1-2; D uncertain. This CDR3 has 16 residues. V was cut by 0 bases and J by 1 base, with 12 bases left in between. Germline CDR1 reads LGHNA; CDR2 reads YNFKEQ. CDR3 nucleotide sequence: TGTGCCAGCAGCCAAGACCCTTCTGCGGGTAACTATGGCTACACCTTC. The encoded protein is CASSQDPSAGNYGYTF.

In regard to this clonotype: At one end the junction does not follow the germline gene, possibly because of a read error. This chain joins TRBV4-1 and TRBJ1-2; D possibly corresponds to TRBD1 (5 bases). CDR3 length: 15 residues. Germline CDR1 is MGHRA and CDR2 is YSYEKL. For the CDR3, the DNA is TGTGCCAGCAGCCAAGATGACAGCCCTAATAATGGTTACACCTTC. It is translated as CASSQDDSPNNGYTF.

This clonotype has a count of ten or more. The chain is built from TRBV6-2 or TRBV6-3 and TRBJ1-5; 11 bases match TRBD1. Germline CDR1 is MNHEY and CDR2 is SVGEGT. CDR3 length equals 17 residues. Germline trimming cut 7 bases from V and 5 bases from J; bases unmatched to any gene: 13. The DNA of the CDR3 is TGTGCCAGCACCCAGACTCCGGACAGGGGGCTGGATCAGCCCCAGCATTTT. Translating it yields CASTQTPDRGLDQPQHF.

To note about this clonotype: A junction boundary mismatches the germline segment, possibly from a read error. The chain is built from TRBV14 and TRBJ2-1; D is ambiguous. CDR3 length: 16 amino acids. The germline gives CDR1 SGHDN, CDR2 FVKESK. CDR3 in DNA: TGTGCCAGCAATGTCGTAGCTGGATGGGTAAACAATGAGCGGTTCTTC. Protein sequence: CASNVVAGWVNNERFF.

Turning to this clonotype: The conserved phenylalanine or tryptophan is not found at the CDR3 terminus, so this likely reflects a read error. The chain uses TRBV11-2 and TRBJ2-6, with D possibly TRBD1 on 5 matching bases. Germline assignment: CDR1 SGHAT and CDR2 FQNNGV. The CDR3 runs 15 residues. The chain's CDR3 is CATQRPRSGAYVLTY. The CDR3 DNA follows: TGTGCCACCCAACGGCCGCGCTCTGGGGCCTACGTCCTGACTTAC.

DNA of the CDR3: TGTGCCACAAATCAACCGGACTCCCGAAACACCATATATTTT. It codes for CATNQPDSRNTIYF. V gene TRBV10-3 combines with J gene TRBJ1-3; D unresolved. The CDR3 spans 14 residues. Germline V gene data show CDR1 as ENHRY and CDR2 as SYGVKD. V was clipped by 10 bases and J by 5 bases, with 18 bases between them.

The genes are TRBV29-1 and TRBJ2-1; D is unclear. Germline V gene lookup returns CDR1 SQVTM and CDR2 ANQGSEA. The CDR3 contains 14 residues. The CDR3 spells CSAQKTRGGDEQFF. Written as DNA, the CDR3 is TGCAGTGCCCAAAAGACCAGAGGCGGCGATGAGCAGTTCTTC.